These 30 T cell receptor beta chains were all obtained from the same sample, sequenced in a study of T cell responses to AZD1222 COVID-19 vaccine. Some clones are missing from TCRdb's copy, which holds only in-frame ones; the method was immunoSEQ multiplex PCR. The repertoire includes about 130,000 clones, 80% to 95% of them detected once, and more than 0.95% sits in the top ten. Sequenced material: peripheral blood, taken 28 days after the second AZD1222 dose. These receptors came from an adult who received the AZD1222 COVID-19 vaccine.

The gene calls are TRBV30 and TRBJ2-3, with D perhaps TRBD1 or TRBD2 (6 bases each). This CDR3 has 18 amino acids. Trimming pared 0 bases from V and 0 bases from J, leaving 19 bases between. Germline V CDR1 and CDR2: GTSNPN, SVGIG (reference sequence). The CDR3 reads CAWSVPGALRASTDTQYF. The CDR3 nucleotides are TGTGCCTGGAGTGTACCGGGGGCCCTAAGGGCTAGCACAGATACGCAGTATTTT.

This chain connects TRBV4-3 to TRBJ1-2, with D unclear. Germline loops: CDR1 LGHNA, CDR2 YSLEER. The ends were cut back, 0 bases at V and 6 bases at J, with 17 bases in the middle. This CDR3 has 16 amino acids. CDR3 sequence: CASSQDWVTLRDGYTF. CDR3 coding DNA: TGCGCCAGCAGCCAAGATTGGGTCACCCTACGAGATGGCTACACCTTC.

This chain joins TRBV2 and TRBJ2-7; 10 positions match TRBD2. Trimming cost V 5 bases and J 2 bases; bases outside gene matches: 6. This CDR3 is 15 amino acids long. Germline V lookup: CDR1 SNHLY, CDR2 FYNNEI. DNA for the CDR3: TGTGCCAGCAGTCCACCGGGACTAGCGACCTACGAGCAGTACTTC. Amino acids: CASSPPGLATYEQYF. The whole variable domain, filled in from reference TRBV2 and TRBJ2-7, reads EPEVTQTPSHQVTQMGQEVILRCVPISNHLYFYWYRQILGQKVEFLVSFYNNEISEKSEIFDDQFSVERPDGSNFTLKIRSTKLEDSAMYFCASSPPGLATYEQYFGPGTRLTVT.

This chain connects TRBV7-9 to TRBJ2-3, with a weak D call TRBD1 (6 bases). This CDR3 has 14 amino acids. Trimming left V 1 base short and J 4 bases short, with 9 bases between. Germline loops: CDR1 SEHNR, CDR2 FQNEAQ (reference sequence). The CDR3 nucleotides are TGTGCCAGCAGCTTAGAGAACAGGGCAGATACGCAGTATTTT. This codes for CASSLENRADTQYF. Combining the CDR3 with reference TRBV7-9 and TRBJ2-3 gives the whole variable domain DTGVSQNPRHKITKRGQNVTFRCDPISEHNRLYWYRQTLGQGPEFLTYFQNEAQLEKSRLLSDRFSAERPKGSFSTLEIQRTEQGDSAMYLCASSLENRADTQYFGPGTRLTVL.

CDR3 DNA sequence: TGTGCCACCAGCTTGGGACTTAGGGGACCGGATACGCAGTATTTT. Translating gives CATSLGLRGPDTQYF. V usage is TRBV15 and J usage is TRBJ2-3; tentatively, D is TRBD2 (6 bases). The CDR3 covers 15 residues. Trimming shortened V by 5 bases and J by 6 bases, and 18 bases separated the two germline ends. Germline V CDR1 and CDR2: LNHNV, YYDKDF (reference sequence).

This chain joins TRBV6-4 and TRBJ1-2; D perhaps matches TRBD1 (5 bases). Deletions cut 5 bases from V and 7 bases from J, with 14 bases between. Per germline, CDR1 MRHNA and CDR2 SNTAGT. The CDR3 runs to 13 residues. CDR3: CASSQDRASGYTF. In DNA, the CDR3 is TGTGCCAGCAGTCAAGACAGAGCTTCTGGCTACACCTTC.

For the CDR3, the DNA is TGTGCCAGCAGCTCCCCGAGGACAGGGGGAGAGACCCAGTACTTC. This sequence encodes CASSSPRTGGETQYF. The chain recombines TRBV7-2 with TRBJ2-5, with TRBD1 matching 10 bases. With 4 bases clipped from V and 4 bases from J, the junction kept 6 bases outside the gene matches. CDR3 length: 15 amino acids. The germline gives CDR1 SGHTA, CDR2 FQGNSA. The whole variable domain, filled in from reference TRBV7-2 and TRBJ2-5, reads GAGVSQSPSNKVTEKGKDVELRCDPISGHTALYWYRQSLGQGLEFLIYFQGNSAPDKSGLPSDRFSAERTGGSVSTLTIQRTQQEDSAVYLCASSSPRTGGETQYFGPGTRLLVL.

The genes are TRBV2 and TRBJ2-3, with D possibly being TRBD1 (6 bases). The CDR3 is 12 residues long. Trimming shortened V by 6 bases and J by 9 bases, and 13 bases separated the two germline ends. Germline assignment: CDR1 SNHLY and CDR2 FYNNEI. CDR3 amino acids: CASREDSYTQYF. The CDR3 DNA reads TGTGCCAGCAGGGAGGACAGCTACACGCAGTATTTT.

In the case of this clone: Compared with germline, one end of the junction differs, possibly owing to a read error. The rearrangement joins TRBV7-2 to TRBJ2-2; the match to TRBD2 covers 8 bases. Germline assignment: CDR1 SGHTA and CDR2 FQGNSA. This CDR3 contains 17 residues. CDR3 DNA sequence: TGTGCCAGCAGCCTAGCGGGCGGACACTCGAACACCGGGGAGCTGTTTTTT. Translation: CASSLAGGHSNTGELFF.

This clone was detected a few times. This chain uses TRBV7-2 with TRBJ2-3; 7 bases match TRBD1. Germline CDR1 is SGHTA and CDR2 is FQGNSA. CDR3 size: 16 residues. V shed 1 base and J 2 bases; nucleotides not matched to a gene: 6. The CDR3, as DNA: TGTGCCAGCAGCTTAGTAGGGGGCCAATTCACAGATACGCAGTATTTT. Translating gives CASSLVGGQFTDTQYF.

V is TRBV19 and J is TRBJ1-5; a possible D gene is TRBD1 (5 bases). Trimming removed 6 bases at V and 2 bases at J, with 14 bases between. CDR3 length: 15 amino acids. Germline V gene data show CDR1 as LNHDA and CDR2 as SQIVND (reference sequence). DNA of the CDR3: TGTGCCAGTAGCCCGGACACCCGGGGCAATCAGCCCCAGCATTTT. Protein: CASSPDTRGNQPQHF.

The genes are TRBV6-5 and TRBJ1-5; no clear D gene. Trimming pared 6 bases from V and 7 bases from J, leaving 10 bases between. Per germline, CDR1 MNHEY and CDR2 SVGAGI. The CDR3 totals 12 residues. CDR3 DNA: TGTGCCAGCAGCCAAGGTAGACAGCCCCAGCATTTT. Encoded protein: CASSQGRQPQHF.

This clone was observed a single time. This chain connects TRBV7-9 to TRBJ2-5, with D hard to call. Germline CDR1 SEHNR, CDR2 FQNEAQ (reference sequence). The CDR3 has 16 amino acids. V was clipped by 2 bases and J by 0 bases, with 13 bases between them. The CDR3 nucleotides are TGTGCCAGCAGCTTACAAGGGCTTGGCAACCAAGAGACCCAGTACTTC. Translation gives CASSLQGLGNQETQYF.

The chain joins TRBV24-1 to TRBJ2-1; tentatively, D is TRBD2 (6 bases). Trimming stripped 3 bases from V and 8 bases from J, with 19 bases between. CDR1 is KGHDR and CDR2 is SFDVKD in the germline V gene. This CDR3 comprises 16 residues. CDR3 sequence reads: CATSDPSGPRDDEQFF. The CDR3 nucleotides read TGTGCCACCAGTGATCCATCCGGGCCGCGGGACGATGAGCAGTTCTTC.

V and J are TRBV28 and TRBJ2-4, with 8 bases aligning to TRBD1. Trimming cost V 5 bases and J 0 bases; bases outside gene matches: 12. Germline lookup yields CDR1 MDHEN and CDR2 SYDVKM. The CDR3 length is 18 residues. Written as DNA, the CDR3 is TGTGCCAGCAGTACTCACTGGGACAGGATGAAAGCCAAAAACATTCAGTACTTC. Protein sequence: CASSTHWDRMKAKNIQYF. The full variable domain, in which reference TRBV28 and TRBJ2-4 provide the parts outside the CDR3, is DVKVTQSSRYLVKRTGEKVFLECVQDMDHENMFWYRQDPGLGLRLIYFSYDVKMKEKGDIPEGYSVSREKKERFSLILESASTNQTSMYLCASSTHWDRMKAKNIQYFGAGTRLSVL.

The rearrangement uses TRBV15 and TRBJ1-4; the D is unclear. Trimming removed 3 bases from V and 6 bases from J, with 14 bases in between. CDR3 length: 15 amino acids. Per the germline V gene, CDR1 is LNHNV and CDR2 is YYDKDF (reference sequence). CDR3 sequence: CATSSIWELDEKLFF. In nucleotides, the CDR3 is TGTGCCACCAGCAGTATATGGGAGTTGGATGAAAAACTGTTTTTT.

The rearrangement uses TRBV23-1 and TRBJ1-5, with unresolved D. TRBV23-1 is known as an ORF, though its function is uncertain. This CDR3 spans 14 amino acids. V was cut by 0 bases and J by 4 bases, with 7 bases left in between. The CDR3 loop reads CASSQSNKNQPQHF. CDR3 sequence (DNA): TGCGCCAGCAGTCAATCGAACAAGAATCAGCCCCAGCATTTT.

The chain carries TRBV10-3 and TRBJ1-2; D perhaps matches TRBD1 (5 bases). The germline V gene encodes CDR1 ENHRY and CDR2 SYGVKD. This CDR3 spans 14 amino acids. Trimming left V 0 bases short and J 4 bases short, with 9 bases between. The CDR3 DNA sequence: TGTGCCATCAGTGAGTCGACAGATCTCTATGGCTACACCTTC. Translation: CAISESTDLYGYTF.

The chain links TRBV18 to TRBJ2-1; D gene unclear. The CDR3 extends over 15 amino acids. V lost 0 bases and J lost 6, with 12 bases in between. Germline V CDR1 and CDR2: KGHSH, LQKENI. The CDR3 region is CASSPPTDLGNEQFF. CDR3 bases: TGTGCCAGCTCACCACCGACCGATTTGGGCAATGAGCAGTTCTTC.

This clone was recorded once. This chain joins TRBV6-5 and TRBJ2-2; no reliable D call. Germline CDR1 MNHEY, CDR2 SVGAGI. CDR3 size: 14 residues. Trimming left V 10 bases short and J 4 bases short, with 16 bases between. The CDR3 DNA sequence: TGTGCCACCTTTCGACGTGGCGGCACCGGGGAGCTGTTTTTT. As protein: CATFRRGGTGELFF.

The chain joins TRBV30 to TRBJ2-3; TRBD2 aligns across 12 bases. CDR1 is GTSNPN and CDR2 is SVGIG in the germline V gene (reference sequence). The J segment lost 2 bases and the V segment lost 7 bases, leaving 4 bases of the junction unmatched. The CDR3 runs to 14 residues. The CDR3 DNA is TGTGCCTTCCGGACTAGCGGGATCACAGATACGCAGTATTTT. Its translation: CAFRTSGITDTQYF.

J is TRBJ2-1 and V is TRBV21-1; the table assigns TRBD2, which was not confirmed against the DNA. TRBV21-1 is tagged as a pseudogene. This CDR3 contains 15 residues. CDR3 coding DNA: TGTGCCAAAGACCGACTAGCGCCCTCCTACAATGAGCAGTTCTTC. It is translated as CAKDRLAPSYNEQFF.

The chain employs TRBV7-9 and TRBJ1-2; no clear D. CDR3 length: 15 residues. Germline CDR1 reads SEHNR; CDR2 reads FQNEAQ (reference sequence). The V end lost 1 base, the J end lost 0 bases, and 9 bases lay between the germline ends. Here the CDR3 DNA reads TGTGCCAGCAGCTTAGAGGGTACTTCTAACTATGGCTACACCTTC. This sequence encodes CASSLEGTSNYGYTF.

The chain joins TRBV7-2 to TRBJ1-1, with 7 positions matching TRBD1. Per the germline V gene, CDR1 is SGHTA and CDR2 is FQGNSA. The CDR3 spans 13 residues. V shed 5 bases, J shed 8 bases, and the junction held 8 bases outside the gene matches. In DNA, the CDR3 is TGTGCCAGCAGCCGACAGGGCTCCGAGGAAGCTTTCTTT. The encoded protein is CASSRQGSEEAFF. The variable domain in full, completed from reference TRBV7-2 and TRBJ1-1, reads GAGVSQSPSNKVTEKGKDVELRCDPISGHTALYWYRQSLGQGLEFLIYFQGNSAPDKSGLPSDRFSAERTGGSVSTLTIQRTQQEDSAVYLCASSRQGSEEAFFGQGTRLTVV.

V and J are TRBV7-2 and TRBJ2-1, with 13 bases identical to TRBD2. Germline V CDR1 and CDR2: SGHTA, FQGNSA. The CDR3 contains 15 residues. V was pared by 5 bases and J by 8 bases, with 6 bases of the junction left unmatched. The chain's CDR3 is CASSATSGRADEQFF. CDR3 nucleotides: TGTGCCAGCAGCGCAACTAGCGGGAGGGCCGATGAGCAGTTCTTC.

V usage is TRBV12-3 or TRBV12-4 and J usage is TRBJ1-1; 9 nucleotides match TRBD1. The CDR3 sequence is 13 residues long. After removal of 8 bases from V and 5 bases from J, the junction contained 6 bases not matched to a gene. The CDR3 is CASAMTGGTEAFF. The CDR3 DNA reads TGTGCCAGCGCCATGACAGGGGGAACTGAAGCTTTCTTT.

The V call is TRBV7-2, the J call TRBJ2-7; 11 bases map to TRBD2. Trimming at V came to 1 base and at J to 2 bases, leaving 4 bases not matched to a gene. Germline V gene lookup returns CDR1 SGHTA and CDR2 FQGNSA. The CDR3 runs 16 residues. For the CDR3, the DNA is TGTGCCAGCAGCTTAGAGGTAGCGGGGGGGACCTACGAGCAGTACTTC. It is translated as CASSLEVAGGTYEQYF.

This chain joins TRBV19 and TRBJ2-5, with D possibly matching TRBD1 (6 bases). V was trimmed by 3 bases and J by 6 bases, leaving 14 bases between them. CDR1 and CDR2 (germline): LNHDA, SQIVND (reference sequence). The CDR3 loop spans 14 amino acids. CDR3 protein: CASSIGAGAQTQYF. Written as DNA, the CDR3 is TGTGCCAGTAGTATTGGGGCAGGGGCACAGACCCAGTACTTC.

V gene TRBV19 combines with J gene TRBJ2-6, with a possible D match to TRBD1 (5 bases). CDR1 and CDR2 (germline): LNHDA, SQIVND (reference sequence). V was cut by 3 bases and J by 13 bases, with 16 bases left in between. This CDR3 region has 14 residues. The DNA for the CDR3 is TGTGCCAGTAGTATGGGGCAGGCTTCCCGGGTCCTGACTTTC. It specifies CASSMGQASRVLTF.

The genes are TRBV7-9 and TRBJ1-1; D remains ambiguous. V shed 0 bases and J shed 1 base, with 6 bases lying between them. The germline V gene has CDR1 SEHNR and CDR2 FQNEAQ (reference sequence). CDR3 size: 14 residues. CDR3 sequence (DNA): TGTGCCAGCAGCTTAGCGCTATCGAACACTGAAGCTTTCTTT. It yields the protein CASSLALSNTEAFF.